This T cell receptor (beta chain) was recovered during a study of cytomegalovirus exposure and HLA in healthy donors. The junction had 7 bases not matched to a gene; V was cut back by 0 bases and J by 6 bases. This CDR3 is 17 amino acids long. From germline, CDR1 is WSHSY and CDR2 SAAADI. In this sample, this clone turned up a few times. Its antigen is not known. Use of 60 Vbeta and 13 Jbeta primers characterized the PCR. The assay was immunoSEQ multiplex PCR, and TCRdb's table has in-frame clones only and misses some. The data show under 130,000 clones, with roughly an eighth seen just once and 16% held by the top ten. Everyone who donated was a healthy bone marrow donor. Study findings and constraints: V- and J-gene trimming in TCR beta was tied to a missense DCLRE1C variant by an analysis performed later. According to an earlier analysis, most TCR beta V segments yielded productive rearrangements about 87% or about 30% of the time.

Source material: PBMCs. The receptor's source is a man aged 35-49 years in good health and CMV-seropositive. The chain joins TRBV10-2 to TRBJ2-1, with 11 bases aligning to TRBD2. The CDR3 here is CASSESASTSGTNEQFF. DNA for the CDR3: TGCGCCAGCAGTGAGTCGGCGTCGACTAGCGGGACCAATGAGCAGTTCTTC.